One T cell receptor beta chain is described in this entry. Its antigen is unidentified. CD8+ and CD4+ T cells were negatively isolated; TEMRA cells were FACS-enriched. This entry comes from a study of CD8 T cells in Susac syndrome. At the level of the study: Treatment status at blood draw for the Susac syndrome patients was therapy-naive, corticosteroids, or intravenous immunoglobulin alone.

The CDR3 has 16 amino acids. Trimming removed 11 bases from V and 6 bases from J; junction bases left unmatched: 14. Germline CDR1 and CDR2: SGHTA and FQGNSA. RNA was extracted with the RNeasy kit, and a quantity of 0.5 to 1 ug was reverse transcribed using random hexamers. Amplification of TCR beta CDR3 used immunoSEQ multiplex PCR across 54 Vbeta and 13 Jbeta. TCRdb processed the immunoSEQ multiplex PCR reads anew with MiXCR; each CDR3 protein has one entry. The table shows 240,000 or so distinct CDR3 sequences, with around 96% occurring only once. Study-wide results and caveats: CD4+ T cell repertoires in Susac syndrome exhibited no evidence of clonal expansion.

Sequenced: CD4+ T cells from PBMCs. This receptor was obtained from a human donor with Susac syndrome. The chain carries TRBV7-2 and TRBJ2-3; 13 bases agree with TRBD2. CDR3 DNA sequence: TGTGCCTCTGGGGGACTAGCGGGAAATCTTCGGGATACGCAGTATTTT. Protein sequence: CASGGLAGNLRDTQYF.